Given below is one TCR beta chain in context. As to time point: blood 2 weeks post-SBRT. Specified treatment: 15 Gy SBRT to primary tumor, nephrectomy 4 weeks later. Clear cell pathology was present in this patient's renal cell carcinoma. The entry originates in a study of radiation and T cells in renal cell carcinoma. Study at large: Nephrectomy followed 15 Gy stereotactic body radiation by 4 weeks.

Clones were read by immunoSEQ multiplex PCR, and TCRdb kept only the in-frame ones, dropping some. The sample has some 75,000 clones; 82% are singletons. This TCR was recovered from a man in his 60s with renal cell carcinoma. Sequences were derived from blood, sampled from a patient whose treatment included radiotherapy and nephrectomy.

The CDR3 protein is CASSSIPQETQYF. CDR3 DNA: TGTGCCAGCAGCTCCATCCCCCAAGAGACCCAGTACTTC. J is TRBJ2-5 and V is TRBV7-6; D unclear. Trimming took 4 bases from V and 1 from J, leaving 7 bases between them. Germline CDR1 reads SGHVS; CDR2 reads FNYEAQ. The CDR3 is made up of 13 amino acids.